The present T cell receptor beta chain was sequenced within a study of blood T cell repertoires in COVID-19. With 6 bases removed from V and 4 bases from J, the gap between germline ends came to 17 bases. From germline, CDR1 is SNHLY and CDR2 FYNNEI. This CDR3 is built from 15 residues. The assay was immunoSEQ multiplex PCR, and TCRdb's table has in-frame clones only and misses some. The data contain some 490,000 clones, 80% to 90% of them seen just once; the ten biggest clones take up around 8%. This sequence was found in an older woman who had recovered from COVID-19. V is TRBV2 and J is TRBJ2-3; D possibly corresponds to TRBD1 (6 bases). The sequenced sample was PBMCs or T cells enriched from blood (not recorded which). The CDR3 is CASRRGTVNADTQYF. CDR3 DNA sequence: TGTGCCAGCAGGAGGGGGACCGTCAATGCAGATACGCAGTATTTT.